One and the same sample provided the 10 T cell receptor beta chains below, sequenced in a study of T cell clones after liver transplantation. Measured with immunoSEQ multiplex PCR; TCRdb has only the in-frame clones, and not every one. The sample includes approximately 18,000 clones, over 75% of them seen just once. The sample in question was CD8+ T cells from blood, obtained around 48 months after liver transplant. All receptors come from a human patient who received a liver transplant. The T cells may partly be graft donor cells.

This clone was recorded a few times. The chain has TRBV27 and TRBJ1-2; D may be TRBD1 (5 bases). Germline CDR1 and CDR2: MNHEY and SMNVEV (reference sequence). Trimming pared 8 bases from V and 7 bases from J, leaving 20 bases between. CDR3 length: 14 amino acids. Written as DNA, the CDR3 is TGTGCCAGCGGCCCCGGGGACGCGTGGGGTGGCTACACCTTC. This encodes CASGPGDAWGGYTF.

This clone was found a few times. This chain uses TRBV15 with TRBJ2-5, with 7 positions matching TRBD2. Germline V gene lookup returns CDR1 LNHNV and CDR2 YYDKDF (reference sequence). There are 15 residues in the CDR3. With 1 base clipped from V and 5 bases from J, the junction kept 7 bases outside the gene matches. The DNA of the CDR3 is TGTGCCACCAGCAGAGCCTCGACTAGCTGGGAGACCCAGTACTTC. Translating it yields CATSRASTSWETQYF.

The chain employs TRBV6-5 and TRBJ2-2; the D is unclear. Trimming left V 3 bases short and J 1 base short, with 6 bases between. The CDR3 length is 14 residues. CDR1 is MNHEY and CDR2 is SVGAGI in the germline V gene. CDR3 in DNA: TGTGCCAGCAGTTATGGGTTGAACACCGGGGAGCTGTTTTTT. Residues: CASSYGLNTGELFF.

The rearrangement uses TRBV11-3 and TRBJ2-4, with 7 bases lining up with TRBD1. Germline V CDR1 and CDR2: SGHNT, YENEEA. Trimming cost V 1 base and J 10 bases; bases outside gene matches: 4. The CDR3 extends over 13 amino acids. Here the CDR3 reads CASSLGSTGIQYF. CDR3 coding DNA: TGTGCCAGCAGCTTAGGGTCGACAGGGATTCAGTACTTC.

V gene TRBV30 combines with J gene TRBJ2-1; the D is unclear. In germline, CDR1 is GTSNPN, CDR2 SVGIG (reference sequence). This CDR3 has 14 residues. V was shortened by 1 base and J by 1 base, with 8 bases between the two germline ends. The CDR3 region is CAWSDGISYNEQFF. The CDR3 bases are TGTGCCTGGAGTGACGGAATATCCTACAATGAGCAGTTCTTC.

The rearrangement joins TRBV4-3 to TRBJ2-5, with TRBD2 as a possible D gene (6 bases). From germline, CDR1 is LGHNA and CDR2 YSLEER. The CDR3 covers 15 residues. Trimming left V 0 bases short and J 1 base short, with 9 bases between. The CDR3 DNA sequence: TGCGCCAGCAGCCAAGATGGGGGGACCCAAGAGACCCAGTACTTC. Amino acid sequence: CASSQDGGTQETQYF.

Here the CDR3 reads CASRPLAGVPDTQYF. The CDR3 DNA is TGTGCCAGCAGACCTCTAGCGGGAGTCCCAGATACGCAGTATTTT. V gene TRBV28 combines with J gene TRBJ2-3; TRBD2 matches at 10 bases. With 6 bases clipped from V and 4 bases from J, the junction kept 7 bases outside the gene matches. Germline lookup yields CDR1 MDHEN and CDR2 SYDVKM. This CDR3 is 15 amino acids long.

V and J are TRBV19 and TRBJ2-3, with no clear D. The germline V gene encodes CDR1 LNHDA and CDR2 SQIVND (reference sequence). V shed 3 bases and J shed 2 bases, with 15 bases lying between them. There are 16 residues in the CDR3. CDR3 residues: CASSISWVALTDTQYF. The CDR3 DNA reads TGTGCCAGTAGTATTAGCTGGGTTGCTCTCACAGATACGCAGTATTTT.

The genes are TRBV9 and TRBJ1-1; 7 nucleotides line up with TRBD1. The CDR3 is 14 residues long. CDR1 is SGDLS, CDR2 YYNGEE, per germline. Losses at the gene ends were 0 bases for V and 2 bases for J; bases not matched to a gene: 1. CDR3: CASSVGDRNTEAFF. DNA for the CDR3: TGTGCCAGCAGCGTAGGGGACAGAAACACTGAAGCTTTCTTT.

The rearrangement links TRBV11-2 to TRBJ2-7; TRBD1 might be the D (5 bases). V lost 1 base and J lost 1, with 5 bases in between. The CDR3 length is 13 residues. CDR1 and CDR2 from the germline V gene are SGHAT and FQNNGV. The CDR3 nucleotides are TGTGCCAGCAGCTTAGCAGGGTCCTACGAGCAGTACTTC. Protein product: CASSLAGSYEQYF.